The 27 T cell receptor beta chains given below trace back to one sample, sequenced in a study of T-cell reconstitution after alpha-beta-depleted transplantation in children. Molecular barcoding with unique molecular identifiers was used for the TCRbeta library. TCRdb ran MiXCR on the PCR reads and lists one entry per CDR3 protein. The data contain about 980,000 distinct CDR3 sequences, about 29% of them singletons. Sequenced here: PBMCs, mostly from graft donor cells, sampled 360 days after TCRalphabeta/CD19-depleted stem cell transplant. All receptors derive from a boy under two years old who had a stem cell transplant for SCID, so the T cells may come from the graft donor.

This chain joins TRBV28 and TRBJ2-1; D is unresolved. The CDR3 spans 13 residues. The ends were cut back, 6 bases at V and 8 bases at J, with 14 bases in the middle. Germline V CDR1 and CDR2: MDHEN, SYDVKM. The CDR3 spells CASSPDGEHEQFF. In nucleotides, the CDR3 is TGTGCCAGCAGCCCCGACGGCGAGCATGAGCAGTTCTTC.

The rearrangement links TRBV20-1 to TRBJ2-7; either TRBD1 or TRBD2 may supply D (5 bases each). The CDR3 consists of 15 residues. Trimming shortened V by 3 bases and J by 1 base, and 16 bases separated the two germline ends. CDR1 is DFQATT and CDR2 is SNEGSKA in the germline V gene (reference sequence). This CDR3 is CSARPRHRTSYEQYF. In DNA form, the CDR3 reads TGCAGTGCTAGGCCTCGGCACAGGACTTCCTACGAGCAGTACTTC.

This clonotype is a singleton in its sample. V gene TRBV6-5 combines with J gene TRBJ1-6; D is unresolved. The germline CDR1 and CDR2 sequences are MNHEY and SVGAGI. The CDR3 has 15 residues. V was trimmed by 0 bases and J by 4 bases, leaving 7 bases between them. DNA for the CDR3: TGTGCCAGCAGTTACTCGATGTATTATAATTCACCCCTCCACTTT. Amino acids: CASSYSMYYNSPLHF.

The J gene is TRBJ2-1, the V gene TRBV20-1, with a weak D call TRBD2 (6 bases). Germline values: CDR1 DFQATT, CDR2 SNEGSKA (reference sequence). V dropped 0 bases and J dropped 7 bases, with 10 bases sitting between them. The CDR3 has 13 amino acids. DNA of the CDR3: TGCAGTGCTAGAGATCGGAGGGGAAATGAGCAGTTCTTC. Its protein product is CSARDRRGNEQFF.

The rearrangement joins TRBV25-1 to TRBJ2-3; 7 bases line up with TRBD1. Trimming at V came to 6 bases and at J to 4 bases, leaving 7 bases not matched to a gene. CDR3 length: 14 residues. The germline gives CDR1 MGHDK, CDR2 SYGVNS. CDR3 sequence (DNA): TGTGCCAGCAGCGACTGGGACAGCCCAGATACGCAGTATTTT. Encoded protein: CASSDWDSPDTQYF.

CDR3 DNA: TGCAGTGCCCCGCGGGCTAGCGGGACTAGCACAGATACGCAGTATTTT. Protein product: CSAPRASGTSTDTQYF. The chain recombines TRBV20-1 with TRBJ2-3; TRBD2 aligns across 9 bases. Germline loops: CDR1 DFQATT, CDR2 SNEGSKA (reference sequence). The CDR3 length is 16 residues. After removal of 6 bases from V and 0 bases from J, the junction contained 10 bases not matched to a gene.

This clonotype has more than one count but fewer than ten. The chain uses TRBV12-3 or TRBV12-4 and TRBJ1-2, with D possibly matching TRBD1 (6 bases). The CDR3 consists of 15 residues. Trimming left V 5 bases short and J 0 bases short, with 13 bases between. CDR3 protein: CASSLRDTPNYGYTF. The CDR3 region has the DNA TGTGCCAGCAGTCTACGGGACACCCCTAACTATGGCTACACCTTC.

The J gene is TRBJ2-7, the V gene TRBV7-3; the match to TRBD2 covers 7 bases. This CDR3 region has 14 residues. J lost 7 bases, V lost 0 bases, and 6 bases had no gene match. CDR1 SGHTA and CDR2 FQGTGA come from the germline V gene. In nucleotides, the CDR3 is TGTGCCAGCAGCTTAACGGGAGGGGAGAAGGAGCAGTACTTC. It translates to CASSLTGGEKEQYF.

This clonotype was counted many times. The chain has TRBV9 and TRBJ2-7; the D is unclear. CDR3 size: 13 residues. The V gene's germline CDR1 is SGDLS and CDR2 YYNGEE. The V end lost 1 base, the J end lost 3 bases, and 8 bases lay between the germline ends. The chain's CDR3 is CASSVRINYEQYF. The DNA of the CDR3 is TGTGCCAGCAGCGTAAGAATAAACTACGAGCAGTACTTC.

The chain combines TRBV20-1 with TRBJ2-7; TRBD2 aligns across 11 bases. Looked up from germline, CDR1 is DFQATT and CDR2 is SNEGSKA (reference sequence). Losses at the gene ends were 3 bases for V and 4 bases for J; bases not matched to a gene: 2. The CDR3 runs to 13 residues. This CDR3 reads CSARTSGAYEQYF. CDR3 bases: TGCAGTGCTAGGACTAGCGGGGCATACGAGCAGTACTTC.

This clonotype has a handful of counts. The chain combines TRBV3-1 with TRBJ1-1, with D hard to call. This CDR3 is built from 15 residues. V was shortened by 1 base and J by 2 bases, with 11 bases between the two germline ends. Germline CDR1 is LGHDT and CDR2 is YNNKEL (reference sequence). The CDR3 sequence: CASSQGTQLNTEAFF. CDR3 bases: TGTGCCAGCAGCCAAGGAACACAGCTAAACACTGAAGCTTTCTTT. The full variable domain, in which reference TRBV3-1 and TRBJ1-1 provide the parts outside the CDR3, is DTAVSQTPKYLVTQMGNDKSIKCEQNLGHDTMYWYKQDSKKFLKIMFSYNNKELIINETVPNRFSPKSPDKAHLNLHINSLELGDSAVYFCASSQGTQLNTEAFFGQGTRLTVV.

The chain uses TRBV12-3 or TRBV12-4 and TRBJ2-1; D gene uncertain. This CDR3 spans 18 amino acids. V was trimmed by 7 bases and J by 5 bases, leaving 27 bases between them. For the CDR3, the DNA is TGTGCCAGCAATCGGTTAGTAGGGTCCCCTCCCAAGGACAATGAGCAGTTCTTC. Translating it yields CASNRLVGSPPKDNEQFF.

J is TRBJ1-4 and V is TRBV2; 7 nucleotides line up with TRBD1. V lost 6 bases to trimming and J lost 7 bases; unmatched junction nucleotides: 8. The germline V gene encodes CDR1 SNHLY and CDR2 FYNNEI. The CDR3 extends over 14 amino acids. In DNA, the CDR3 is TGTGCCAGCAGGACACAGAAGGGGGCTGAAAAACTGTTTTTT. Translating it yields CASRTQKGAEKLFF.

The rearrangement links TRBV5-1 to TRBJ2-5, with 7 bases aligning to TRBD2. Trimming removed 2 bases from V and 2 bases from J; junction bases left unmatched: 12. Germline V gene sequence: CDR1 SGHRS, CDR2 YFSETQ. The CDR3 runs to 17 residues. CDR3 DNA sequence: TGCGCCAGCAGCTTTATCGATGGTCCTAGCGGACAAGAGACCCAGTACTTC. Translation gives CASSFIDGPSGQETQYF.

The CDR3 loop is CASSYLEGYEQYF. The CDR3 DNA follows: TGTGCCAGCAGTTACCTAGAGGGCTACGAGCAGTACTTC. The chain links TRBV6-5 to TRBJ2-7; possible D gene TRBD2, 5 bases. V was clipped by 2 bases and J by 3 bases, with 8 bases between them. Germline V CDR1 and CDR2: MNHEY, SVGAGI. The CDR3 totals 13 residues.

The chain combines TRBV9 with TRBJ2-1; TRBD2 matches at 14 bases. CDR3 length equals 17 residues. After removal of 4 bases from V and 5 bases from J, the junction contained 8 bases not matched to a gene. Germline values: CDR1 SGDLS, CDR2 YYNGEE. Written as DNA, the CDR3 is TGTGCCAGCAGCAGGACTAGCGGGGGGCGCGGGCACAATGAGCAGTTCTTC. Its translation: CASSRTSGGRGHNEQFF. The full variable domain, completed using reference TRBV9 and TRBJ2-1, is DSGVTQTPKHLITATGQRVTLRCSPRSGDLSVYWYQQSLDQGLQFLIQYYNGEERAKGNILERFSAQQFPDLHSELNLSSLELGDSALYFCASSRTSGGRGHNEQFFGPGTRLTVL.

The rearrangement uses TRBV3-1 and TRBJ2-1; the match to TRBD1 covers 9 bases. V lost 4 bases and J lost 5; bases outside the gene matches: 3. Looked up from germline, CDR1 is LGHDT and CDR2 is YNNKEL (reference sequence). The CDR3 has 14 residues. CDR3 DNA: TGTGCCAGCAGCCGTTGGACAGGGGACAATGAGCAGTTCTTC. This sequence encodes CASSRWTGDNEQFF.

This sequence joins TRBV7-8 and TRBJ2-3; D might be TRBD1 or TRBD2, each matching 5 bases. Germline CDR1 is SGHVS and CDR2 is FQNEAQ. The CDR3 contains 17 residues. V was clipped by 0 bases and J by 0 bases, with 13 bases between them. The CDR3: CASSLAGQGVSTDTQYF. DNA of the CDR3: TGTGCCAGCAGCTTAGCCGGGCAGGGAGTTAGCACAGATACGCAGTATTTT.

The CDR3 nucleotides are TGCGCCAGCAGCCAAGATCCAGTCGCGTGGACAGGAGGTCTCTACTGGGGTGAGCAGTTCTTC. It is translated as CASSQDPVAWTGGLYWGEQFF. This chain connects TRBV4-1 to TRBJ2-1, with 7 bases that match TRBD1. Trimming took 0 bases from V and 9 from J; bases not matched to a gene: 26. The CDR3 has 21 amino acids. Germline V gene lookup returns CDR1 MGHRA and CDR2 YSYEKL.

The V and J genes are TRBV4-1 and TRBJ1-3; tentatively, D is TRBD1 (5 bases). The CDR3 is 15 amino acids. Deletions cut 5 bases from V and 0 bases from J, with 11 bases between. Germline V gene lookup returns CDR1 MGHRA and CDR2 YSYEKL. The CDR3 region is CASSGGGSSGNTIYF. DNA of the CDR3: TGCGCCAGCAGCGGGGGAGGCTCCTCTGGAAACACCATATATTTT.

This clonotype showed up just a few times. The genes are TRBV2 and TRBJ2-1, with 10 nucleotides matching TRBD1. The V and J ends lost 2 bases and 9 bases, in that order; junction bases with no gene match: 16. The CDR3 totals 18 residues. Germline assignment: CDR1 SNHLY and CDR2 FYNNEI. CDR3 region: CASSEIAKGQGFPAEQFF. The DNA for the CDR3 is TGTGCCAGCAGTGAAATTGCCAAGGGACAGGGGTTTCCTGCTGAGCAGTTCTTC.

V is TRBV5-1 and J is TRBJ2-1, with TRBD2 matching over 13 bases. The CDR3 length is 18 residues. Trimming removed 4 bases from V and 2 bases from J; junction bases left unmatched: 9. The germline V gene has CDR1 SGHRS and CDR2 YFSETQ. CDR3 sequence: CASSRTSGGPSPYNEQFF. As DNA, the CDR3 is TGCGCCAGCAGCCGGACTAGCGGGGGCCCTTCGCCCTACAATGAGCAGTTCTTC.

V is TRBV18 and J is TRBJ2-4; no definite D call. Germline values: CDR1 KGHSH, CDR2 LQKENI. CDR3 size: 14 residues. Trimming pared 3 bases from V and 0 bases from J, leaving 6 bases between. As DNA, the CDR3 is TGTGCCAGCTCACCGGACCTAGCCAAAAACATTCAGTACTTC. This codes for CASSPDLAKNIQYF.

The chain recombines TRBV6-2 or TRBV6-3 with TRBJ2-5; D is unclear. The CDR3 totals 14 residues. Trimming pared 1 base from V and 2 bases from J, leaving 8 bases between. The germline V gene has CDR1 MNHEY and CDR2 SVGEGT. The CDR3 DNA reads TGTGCCAGCAGTTACTTAGGTTATCAAGAGACCCAGTACTTC. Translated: CASSYLGYQETQYF.

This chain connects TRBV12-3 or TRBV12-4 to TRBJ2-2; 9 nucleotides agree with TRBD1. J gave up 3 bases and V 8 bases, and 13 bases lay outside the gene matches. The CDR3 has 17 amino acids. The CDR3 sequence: CASHSPPGQGYTGELFF. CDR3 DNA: TGTGCCAGCCACAGTCCTCCGGGACAGGGATACACCGGGGAGCTGTTTTTT.

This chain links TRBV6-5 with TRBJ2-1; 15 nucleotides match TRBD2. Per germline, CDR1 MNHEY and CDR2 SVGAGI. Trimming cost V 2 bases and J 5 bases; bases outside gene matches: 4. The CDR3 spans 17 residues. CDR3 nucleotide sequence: TGTGCCAGCAGTTACGGACTAGCGGGGGGGTGGAACAATGAGCAGTTCTTC. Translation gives CASSYGLAGGWNNEQFF.

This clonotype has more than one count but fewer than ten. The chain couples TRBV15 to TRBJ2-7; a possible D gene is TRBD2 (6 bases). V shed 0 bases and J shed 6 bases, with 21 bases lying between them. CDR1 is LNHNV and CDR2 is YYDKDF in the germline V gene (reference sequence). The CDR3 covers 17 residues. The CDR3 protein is CATSRDREKGRLSEQYF. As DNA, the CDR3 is TGTGCCACCAGCAGAGATCGGGAGAAGGGACGCCTGAGCGAGCAGTACTTC.